The sequence of this T cell receptor (beta chain) was determined in a study of T cells after yellow fever vaccination. Study outcomes and limitations: FACS-sorted repertoires could harbor abundant contaminating bulk-population clonotypes.

In regard to this clonotype: No antigen is known for it.

TCRdb re-derived calls from the 5' RACE reads in MiXCR, one entry per CDR3 protein. The sample records about 150,000 distinct CDR3 sequences, about 6.2% being singletons. The CDR3 is 14 residues long. The J segment lost 3 bases and the V segment lost 3 bases, leaving 4 bases of the junction unmatched. Germline values: CDR1 SEHNR, CDR2 FQNEAQ (reference sequence). The sequencing here drew on CD4+ T cells sorted from PBMCs, taken 10 days after the yellow fever booster vaccination. The TCR was taken from a man aged 25-45 years who received the YFV17D yellow fever vaccine. This chain joins TRBV7-9 and TRBJ2-7; 8 bases align to TRBD2. CDR3 coding DNA: TGTGCCAGCAGCTTTAGCGGGGCCGGCTACGAGCAGTACTTC. This codes for CASSFSGAGYEQYF.